This TCR beta chain was profiled in a study of T cell responses to AZD1222 COVID-19 vaccine. Findings of the study overall: Vaccination with two AZD1222 doses was followed by a rise in Spike-specific TCR breadth and depth. At baseline, just a handful of AZD1222 recipients tested seropositive. The peak T cell response came first, and repertoires were sampled only after it.

Sequenced by immunoSEQ multiplex PCR; TCRdb stores in-frame clones only, minus some. The sample includes about 140,000 clones, around 90% of them seen just once. This clone is deemed medium-sized (0.01 to 0.1%). The antigen is undetermined. Trimming stripped 3 bases from V and 2 bases from J, with 8 bases between. CDR1 LNHNV and CDR2 YYDKDF come from the germline V gene (reference sequence). The CDR3 contains 13 residues. This receptor was taken from an adult in good health. The input for sequencing was peripheral blood, taken on day 0 of AZD1222 vaccination. The rearrangement links TRBV15 to TRBJ2-7, with D tentatively TRBD1 (5 bases). Here the CDR3 reads CATSSRDTYEQYF. The CDR3 nucleotides read TGTGCCACCAGCAGCAGGGATACCTACGAGCAGTACTTC.